The 22 T cell receptor beta chains given below trace back to one sample, sequenced in a study of molecular identifiers for immune sequencing clone quantification (dated by TCRdb to the late 2010s). The receptor library was made with PCR. Sequenced on a NextSeq 500. TCRdb trimmed public reads at Q25 via fastp, called clones via MiXCR and kept in-frame beta chains. One record per CDR3 amino acid sequence lists the most common genes and DNA. Counted in this sample were about 630,000 distinct CDR3 sequences; 25% of them appeared once. Jointly, the top ten make up about 0.78% of the sample. Source material: naive CD8+ T cells from blood, with Jurkat cell RNA spiked in. Per the publication, the cell subset or site label means: FACS-sorted CD8+CD4-CCR7+CD45RA+ naive T cells. The receptors originated from a human donor in good health. Some libraries in this study had Jurkat cell RNA spiked in.

This clonotype was seen repeatedly, ten times or more. V and J are TRBV20-1 and TRBJ1-1, with a tentative D call TRBD1 (6 bases). This CDR3 spans 14 amino acids. Trimming cost V 1 base and J 4 bases, with 13 bases left between them. Germline V gene lookup returns CDR1 DFQATT and CDR2 SNEGSKA (reference sequence). In nucleotides, the CDR3 is TGCAGTGCTAGAGTCCACGAGGGGGGCACTGAAGCTTTCTTT. Its protein is CSARVHEGGTEAFF.

As concerns this clonotype: A much larger clone sits a single nucleotide away, making a read error possible. This rearrangement joins TRBV12-3 or TRBV12-4 to TRBJ1-1; 7 bases align to TRBD1. The CDR3 is made up of 13 amino acids. CDR3 protein: CASSLKGATEVFF. DNA for the CDR3: TGTGCCAGCAGTTTAAAGGGGGCCACTGAAGTTTTCTTT.

This clonotype has a count of ten or more. The chain recombines TRBV30 with TRBJ1-1; 8 nucleotides match TRBD1. V was clipped by 4 bases and J by 5 bases; unmatched bases: 3. The CDR3 covers 12 residues. The germline V gene encodes CDR1 GTSNPN and CDR2 SVGIG (reference sequence). CDR3 DNA sequence: TGTGCCTGGACTACAGGGGGAACTGAAGCTTTCTTT. It specifies CAWTTGGTEAFF.

This clonotype was found many times. The V gene is TRBV6-5, the J gene TRBJ1-1; D remains ambiguous. CDR1 is MNHEY and CDR2 is SVGAGI in the germline V gene. V lost 3 bases and J lost 1, with 15 bases in between. There are 16 residues in the CDR3. The CDR3 sequence is CASSYSVGSPNTEAFF. CDR3 nucleotides: TGTGCCAGCAGTTATTCAGTGGGGAGCCCGAACACTGAAGCTTTCTTT.

At least ten counts were recorded for this clonotype. The chain links TRBV5-1 to TRBJ2-3, with 14 positions matching TRBD2. The CDR3 runs to 16 residues. CDR1 is SGHRS, CDR2 YFSETQ, per germline. V was pared by 4 bases and J by 6 bases, with 7 bases of the junction left unmatched. This CDR3 reads CASSPGLAGGGDTQYF. DNA of the CDR3: TGCGCCAGCAGCCCTGGACTAGCGGGAGGAGGTGATACGCAGTATTTT.

This clonotype was observed at least ten times. The chain is built from TRBV12-3 or TRBV12-4 and TRBJ1-1, with D uncertain. Trimming took off 5 bases at V and 0 bases at J, with 16 bases between the two ends. The CDR3 loop spans 16 amino acids. The DNA of the CDR3 is TGTGCCAGCAGTCCGTCATATGGACGCCTGAACACTGAAGCTTTCTTT. Translated, it gives CASSPSYGRLNTEAFF.

The table lists this clonotype with many counts. The rearrangement links TRBV28 to TRBJ1-5; D is unresolved. The CDR3 contains 14 residues. Germline V gene lookup returns CDR1 MDHEN and CDR2 SYDVKM. Deletions cut 7 bases from V and 3 bases from J, with 13 bases between. CDR3 sequence (DNA): TGTGCCAGCATCGGATCAGCATCCAATCAGCCCCAGCATTTT. Encoded protein: CASIGSASNQPQHF.

This chain connects TRBV19 to TRBJ1-5; TRBD1 matches at 8 bases. J lost 6 bases, V lost 1 base, and 5 bases had no gene match. The CDR3 contains 15 residues. Per germline, CDR1 LNHDA and CDR2 SQIVND (reference sequence). CDR3 coding DNA: TGTGCCAGTAGTATAGTGAACAGGGGGAGTCAGCCCCAGCATTTT. Protein sequence: CASSIVNRGSQPQHF.

This clonotype appeared many times. The rearrangement joins TRBV29-1 to TRBJ2-1; 13 bases are shared with TRBD2. CDR1 SQVTM and CDR2 ANQGSEA come from the germline V gene. The V gene end was trimmed by 3 bases and the J gene end by 7 bases; junction bases not matched to a gene: 3. CDR3 length: 14 amino acids. The CDR3 is CSVEGTSGINEQFF. The CDR3 DNA is TGCAGCGTTGAGGGGACTAGCGGGATAAATGAGCAGTTCTTC.

Details on this clonotype: Possible read error: a much larger clone is one base away. The chain employs TRBV30 and TRBJ1-1; no definite D call. Germline V gene lookup returns CDR1 GTSNPN and CDR2 SVGIG (reference sequence). This CDR3 contains 13 residues. The CDR3 spells CAWSPPGRSEASF. CDR3 DNA sequence: TGTGCCTGGAGTCCCCCCGGGAGAAGTGAAGCTTCCTTT.

To note about this clonotype: This is likely a read error, given that the CDR3 carries no conserved phenylalanine or tryptophan at its end. The chain has TRBV19 and TRBJ1-5, with D possibly TRBD1 on 6 matching bases. The V gene's germline CDR1 is LNHDA and CDR2 SQIVND (reference sequence). CDR3 length: 17 amino acids. The V gene lost 4 bases and the J gene lost 2 bases, with 18 bases spanning the gap. The CDR3 DNA follows: TGTGCCAGTAGTAACGAAGGGGGGAGGTCGGGCAATCAGCCCCAGCATTTG. Translated: CASSNEGGRSGNQPQHL.

This clonotype showed up many times. V usage is TRBV30 and J usage is TRBJ1-1; maybe TRBD1 (6 bases). This CDR3 is 14 amino acids long. Trimming removed 3 bases at V and 6 bases at J, with 17 bases between. Germline CDR1 reads GTSNPN; CDR2 reads SVGIG (reference sequence). CDR3 sequence reads: CAWSVIQGMAEAFF. CDR3 coding DNA: TGTGCCTGGAGCGTAATTCAGGGGATGGCTGAAGCTTTCTTT. Full variable domain (outside the CDR3, taken from reference TRBV30 and TRBJ1-1): SQTIHQWPATLVQPVGSPLSLECTVEGTSNPNLYWYRQAAGRGLQLLFYSVGIGQISSEVPQNLSASRPQDRQFILSSKKLLLSDSGFYLCAWSVIQGMAEAFFGQGTRLTVV.

V gene TRBV20-1 combines with J gene TRBJ2-7, with 8 bases fitting TRBD2. The CDR3 runs to 13 residues. J gave up 3 bases and V 5 bases, and 6 bases lay outside the gene matches. CDR1 is DFQATT and CDR2 is SNEGSKA in the germline V gene (reference sequence). CDR3 coding DNA: TGCAGTGCTTACGGGGGGGAGCGCTACGAGCAGTACTTC. As protein: CSAYGGERYEQYF.

This clonotype was detected ten times or more. V is TRBV9 and J is TRBJ2-3, with D unresolved. The CDR3 loop spans 14 amino acids. With 7 bases removed from V and 2 bases from J, the gap between germline ends came to 14 bases. Germline CDR1 SGDLS, CDR2 YYNGEE. As DNA, the CDR3 is TGTGCCAGCGGGTCTTCGGCGATCACAGATACGCAGTATTTT. Residues: CASGSSAITDTQYF.

A word on this clonotype: An end of the junction does not agree with germline; a read error may underlie this. This rearrangement joins TRBV15 to TRBJ2-7; D is perhaps TRBD1 (6 bases). The CDR3 contains 13 residues. Germline V gene sequence: CDR1 LNHNV, CDR2 YYDKDF (reference sequence). DNA for the CDR3: TGTGCCACCAGCAGAGGGACAGTCTCCGAGCAGCACTTC. It encodes CATSRGTVSEQHF.

The J gene is TRBJ1-1, the V gene TRBV2; D is possibly TRBD1 (6 bases). Germline-derived CDR1 and CDR2 are SNHLY and FYNNEI. Trimming removed 3 bases at V and 3 bases at J, with 8 bases between. The CDR3 has 13 residues. In DNA, the CDR3 is TGTGCCAGCAGTGAGGCAGGGGACACTGAAGCTTTCTTT. Amino acids: CASSEAGDTEAFF.

The chain is built from TRBV4-3 and TRBJ2-2; D may match TRBD1 or TRBD2 (5 bases each). Trimming shortened V by 2 bases and J by 4 bases, and 11 bases separated the two germline ends. This CDR3 spans 15 amino acids. The V gene's germline CDR1 is LGHNA and CDR2 YSLEER. The CDR3 is CASSQLGDITGELFF. CDR3 sequence (DNA): TGCGCCAGCAGCCAACTGGGGGATATCACCGGGGAGCTGTTTTTT.

This clonotype was seen a few times. The chain couples TRBV12-3 or TRBV12-4 to TRBJ2-7; 7 bases agree with TRBD1. This CDR3 spans 16 amino acids. With 5 bases clipped from V and 2 bases from J, the junction kept 12 bases outside the gene matches. The CDR3 region has the DNA TGTGCCAGCAGTAGACAGGGTCCCATCTTTCCCTACGAGCAGTACTTC. Its translation is CASSRQGPIFPYEQYF.

V usage is TRBV6-5 and J usage is TRBJ1-6, with 8 positions matching TRBD1. From germline, CDR1 is MNHEY and CDR2 SVGAGI. The CDR3 loop spans 14 amino acids. Trimming cost V 4 bases and J 8 bases; bases outside gene matches: 4. This CDR3 reads CASSWTGSDSPLHF. The CDR3 DNA reads as TGTGCCAGCAGTTGGACAGGGTCTGATTCACCCCTCCACTTT.

This clonotype appeared many times. The chain combines TRBV7-2 with TRBJ1-5; 9 bases fit TRBD1. The CDR3 covers 17 residues. Germline V gene data show CDR1 as SGHTA and CDR2 as FQGNSA. The J segment lost 1 base and the V segment lost 1 base, leaving 5 bases of the junction unmatched. The CDR3 DNA reads TGTGCCAGCAGCTTAGGACCGGGACAGGGAAGCAATCAGCCCCAGCATTTT. Residues: CASSLGPGQGSNQPQHF.

There are many counts of this clonotype. The genes are TRBV2 and TRBJ1-5; D call uncertain. Per germline, CDR1 SNHLY and CDR2 FYNNEI. Trimming removed 3 bases from V and 2 bases from J, with 8 bases in between. The CDR3 runs to 14 residues. In nucleotides, the CDR3 is TGTGCCAGCAGTGATGGGTTCGGCAATCAGCCCCAGCATTTT. Translating gives CASSDGFGNQPQHF. The variable domain in full, completed from reference TRBV2 and TRBJ1-5, reads EPEVTQTPSHQVTQMGQEVILRCVPISNHLYFYWYRQILGQKVEFLVSFYNNEISEKSEIFDDQFSVERPDGSNFTLKIRSTKLEDSAMYFCASSDGFGNQPQHFGDGTRLSIL.

Concerning this clonotype: Its ends do not fully match the called genes, so a read error is possible. The V gene is TRBV7-9, the J gene TRBJ1-2; possible D gene TRBD1, 5 bases. CDR3 size: 14 residues. CDR1 and CDR2 (germline): SEHNR, FQNEAQ (reference sequence). The CDR3 region is CASSSQVLNYSYTF. CDR3 DNA sequence: TGTGCCAGCAGCTCACAGGTTCTGAACTATAGCTACACCTTC. The full variable domain, its missing parts supplied by reference TRBV7-9 and TRBJ1-2, is DTGVSQNPRHKITKRGQNVTFRCDPISEHNRLYWYRQTLGQGPEFLTYFQNEAQLEKSRLLSDRFSAERPKGSFSTLEIQRTEQGDSAMYLCASSSQVLNYSYTFGSGTRLTVV.